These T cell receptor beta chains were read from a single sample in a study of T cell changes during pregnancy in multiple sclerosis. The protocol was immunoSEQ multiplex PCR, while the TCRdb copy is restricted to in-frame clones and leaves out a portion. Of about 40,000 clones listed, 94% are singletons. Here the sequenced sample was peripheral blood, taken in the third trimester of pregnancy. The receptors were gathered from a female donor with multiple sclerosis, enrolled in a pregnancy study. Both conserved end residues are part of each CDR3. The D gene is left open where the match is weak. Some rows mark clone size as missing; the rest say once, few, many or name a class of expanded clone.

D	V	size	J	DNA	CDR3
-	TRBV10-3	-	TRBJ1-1	TGTGCCACCGGGGTTTCTGGCGGGGAAGCTTTCTTT	CATGVSGGEAFF
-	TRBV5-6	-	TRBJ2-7	TGTGCCAGCACCCCAAACACAAGACAGGGGCGGGGGGAGCAGTACTTC	CASTPNTRQGRGEQYF
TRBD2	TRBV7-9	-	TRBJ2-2	TGTGCCAGCAGCTTCCCGGGACTAGCGGGGGGAGGCACCGGGGAGCTGTTTTTT	CASSFPGLAGGGTGELFF
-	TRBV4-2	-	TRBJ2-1	TGTGCCAGCAGCCAAGAACTAGAGAGCTCCTACAATGAGCAGTTCTTC	CASSQELESSYNEQFF
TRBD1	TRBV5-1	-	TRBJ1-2	TGCGCCAGCAGAGGCGGGACAGCGATCTTATCCACTAACTATGGCTACACCTTC	CASRGGTAILSTNYGYTF
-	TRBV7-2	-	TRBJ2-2	TGTGCCAGCAGCTTAGATCTAGGGGGGGCGAGGACCGGGGAGCTGTTTTTT	CASSLDLGGARTGELFF
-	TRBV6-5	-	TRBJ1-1	TGTGCCAGCAGTTACGGGGACACAACTGAAGCTTTCTTT	CASSYGDTTEAFF
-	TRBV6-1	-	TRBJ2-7	TGTGCCGGGTCCAATCGCGGGGACGGCTCCTACGAGCAGTACTTC	CAGSNRGDGSYEQYF
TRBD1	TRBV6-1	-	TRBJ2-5	TGTGCCAGCAGTGTCAGGGACAGGGGGCTCCAAGAGACCCAGTACTTC	CASSVRDRGLQETQYF
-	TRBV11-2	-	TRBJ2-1	TGTGCCAGCAGCGTCTTCACCCGGGGCTACAATGAGCAGTTCTTC	CASSVFTRGYNEQFF
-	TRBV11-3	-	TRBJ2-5	TGTGCCAGCAGCTTAGATCTTGAAGAGACCCAGTACTTC	CASSLDLEETQYF
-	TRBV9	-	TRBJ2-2	TGTGCCAGCAGCATAACCCAGGGCGCGAACACCGGGGAGCTGTTTTTT	CASSITQGANTGELFF
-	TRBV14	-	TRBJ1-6	TGTGCCAGCAGCCACAGGGAGGATTCACCCCTCCACTTT	CASSHREDSPLHF
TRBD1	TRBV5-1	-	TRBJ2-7	TGCGCCAGCAGCATTTCGGGACAGACCTACGAGCAGTACTTC	CASSISGQTYEQYF
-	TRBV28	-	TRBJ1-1	TGTGCCAGCAGGATACAGGGTATTAGGACTGAAGCTTTCTTT	CASRIQGIRTEAFF
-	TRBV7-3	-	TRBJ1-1	TGTGCCAGCAGCTTAGGACATTCGAACACTGAAGCTTTCTTT	CASSLGHSNTEAFF
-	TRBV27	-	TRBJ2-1	TGTGCCAGCAGTAAATACCAGGGCTATGAGCAGTTCTTC	CASSKYQGYEQFF
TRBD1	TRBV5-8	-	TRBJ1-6	TGTGCCAGCAGCTTGGGGGGACAGGGGACCTCACCCCTCCACTTT	CASSLGGQGTSPLHF
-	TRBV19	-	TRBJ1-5	TGTGCCAGTACCGTTCGGGGGTTACATCAGCCCCAGCATTTT	CASTVRGLHQPQHF
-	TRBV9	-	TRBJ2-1	TGTGCCAGCAGCGCCACAGGAAGGGGTGGCGATGAGCAGTTCTTC	CASSATGRGGDEQFF
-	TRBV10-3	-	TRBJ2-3	TGTGCCAGCAGAAACCTAGCGTCGAACACAGATACGCAGTATTTT	CASRNLASNTDTQYF
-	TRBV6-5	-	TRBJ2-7	TGTGCCAGCAGTTGGACAGACAGGACCTACGAGCAGTACTTC	CASSWTDRTYEQYF
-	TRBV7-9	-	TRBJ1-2	TGTGCCAGCAGCTTAAATGATAATCGGGGCTACACCTTC	CASSLNDNRGYTF
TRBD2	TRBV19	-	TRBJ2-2	TGTGCCAGTAGTCGGCTAGCGGGGGGCTCTTACACCGGGGAGCTGTTTTTT	CASSRLAGGSYTGELFF
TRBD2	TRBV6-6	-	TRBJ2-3	TGTGCCAGCAGTTTTAGCGGGGGCGGCACAGATACGCAGTATTTT	CASSFSGGGTDTQYF
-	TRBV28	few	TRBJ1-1	TGTGCCAGCAGTTGGCAGTCCATGAACACTGAAGCTTTCTTT	CASSWQSMNTEAFF